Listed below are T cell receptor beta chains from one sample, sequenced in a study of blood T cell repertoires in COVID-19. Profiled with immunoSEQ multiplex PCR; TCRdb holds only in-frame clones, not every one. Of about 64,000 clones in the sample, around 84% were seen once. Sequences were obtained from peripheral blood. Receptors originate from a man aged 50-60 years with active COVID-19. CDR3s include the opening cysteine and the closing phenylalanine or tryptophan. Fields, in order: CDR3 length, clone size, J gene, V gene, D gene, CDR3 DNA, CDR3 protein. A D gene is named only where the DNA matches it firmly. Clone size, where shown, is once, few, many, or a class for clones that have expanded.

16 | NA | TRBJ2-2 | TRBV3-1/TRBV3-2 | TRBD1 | TGTGCCAGCAGCCGTCGGACAGGGGGCATCACCGGGGAGCTGTTTTTT | CASSRRTGGITGELFF
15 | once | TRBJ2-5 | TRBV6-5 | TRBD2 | TGTGCCAGCAGTACCACTAGCGGGGACCAAGAGACCCAGTACTTC | CASSTTSGDQETQYF
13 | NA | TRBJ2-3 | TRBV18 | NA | TGTGCCAGCTCACCAGGGGGCGGCGGTACGCAGTATTTT | CASSPGGGGTQYF
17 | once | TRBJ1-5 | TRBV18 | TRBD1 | TGTGCCAGCTCACCACCAGGGGGGCAGGGGGACAATCAGCCCCAGCATTTT | CASSPPGGQGDNQPQHF
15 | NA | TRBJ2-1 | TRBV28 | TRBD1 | TGTGCCAGCAGTTCTCCGGACAGGGGTAGGAATGAGCAGTTCTTC | CASSSPDRGRNEQFF
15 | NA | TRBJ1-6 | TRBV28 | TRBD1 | TGTGCCAGCAGTTTAGACCAGGGGGATAATTCACCCCTCCACTTT | CASSLDQGDNSPLHF
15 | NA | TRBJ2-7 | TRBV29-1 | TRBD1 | TGCAGCGTTCTAGGGTCCGGGACAGGGGGCTTCGAGCAGTACTTC | CSVLGSGTGGFEQYF
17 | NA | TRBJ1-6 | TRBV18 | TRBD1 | TGTGCCAGCTCACTTAGGTCCGGGACAGGGGATAATTCACCCCTCCACTTT | CASSLRSGTGDNSPLHF
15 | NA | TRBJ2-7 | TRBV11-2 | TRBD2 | TGTGCCAGCAGCTTTGACCTCGAGCGGGGGGACGAGCAGTACTTC | CASSFDLERGDEQYF
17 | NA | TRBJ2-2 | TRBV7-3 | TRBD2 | TGTGCCAGCAGCTGGGGACTAGCGGGAGTAGAGACCGGGGAGCTGTTTTTT | CASSWGLAGVETGELFF
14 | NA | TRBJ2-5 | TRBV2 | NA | TGTGCCAGCAGACTCCGGGACATCCAAGAGACCCAGTACTTC | CASRLRDIQETQYF
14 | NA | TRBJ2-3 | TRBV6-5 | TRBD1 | TGTGCCAGCAGGGGGACAGGGAGTACAGATACGCAGTATTTT | CASRGTGSTDTQYF
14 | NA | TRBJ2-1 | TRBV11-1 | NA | TGTGCCAGCAGCCCGTCCGGTAACCGGAATGAGCAGTTCTTC | CASSPSGNRNEQFF
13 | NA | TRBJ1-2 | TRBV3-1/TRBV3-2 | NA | TGTGCCAGCAGCCTACAGGTTTCCTATGGCTACACCTTC | CASSLQVSYGYTF